The clone carrying this T cell receptor (beta chain) was seen just once. Original processing notes: For nucleated cells, counts were estimated from reference gene primer amplification. TCRdb keeps only in-frame clones here, not all; method: immunoSEQ multiplex PCR. Clone size and V and J calls were adopted from that table, with D and trimming inferred from the DNA. The data contain about 180,000 clones, nearly 90% of them singletons. This record comes from a study of blood T cell repertoires in COVID-19. Study-wide context: T cells, B-cell-depleted T cells, or PBMCs supplied cDNA or gDNA.

CDR1 SGHNT and CDR2 YYREEE come from the germline V gene (reference sequence). The CDR3 is 13 residues long. Losses at the gene ends were 4 bases for V and 5 bases for J; bases not matched to a gene: 2. This receptor was obtained from a man between 18 and 35 years old who had recovered from COVID-19. The chain joins TRBV5-4 to TRBJ1-4; 7 bases are shared with TRBD1. The sample consisted of peripheral blood. The chain's CDR3 is CASSGDSNEKLFF. CDR3 coding DNA: TGTGCCAGCAGCGGGGACAGCAATGAAAAACTGTTTTTT.